Listed here are 25 T cell receptor beta chains from one sample, sequenced in a study of blood T cell repertoires in COVID-19. The repertoire was sequenced with immunoSEQ multiplex PCR; TCRdb's copy has only in-frame clones and lacks some. Of roughly 100,000 clones in the sample, roughly 69% were seen once. Sequencing was done on a sample of peripheral blood. Receptors originate from a man aged 80 or over with acute or convalescent COVID-19.

The chain has TRBV18 and TRBJ2-7; D call uncertain. V was shortened by 0 bases and J by 2 bases, with 11 bases between the two germline ends. The CDR3 covers 15 residues. Germline lookup yields CDR1 KGHSH and CDR2 LQKENI. The CDR3 here is CASSPPSSSPYEQYF. CDR3 sequence (DNA): TGTGCCAGCTCACCACCGTCCAGTTCCCCCTACGAGCAGTACTTC.

This chain uses TRBV2 with TRBJ2-3, with 9 bases aligning to TRBD2. V shed 6 bases, J shed 2 bases, and the junction held 6 bases outside the gene matches. The germline CDR1 and CDR2 sequences are SNHLY and FYNNEI. The CDR3 is 15 residues long. The chain's CDR3 is CASSSSGTITDTQYF. The CDR3 DNA reads TGTGCCAGCAGCTCTAGCGGGACTATCACAGATACGCAGTATTTT.

The V call is TRBV24-1, the J call TRBJ1-4; 9 bases fit TRBD1. Germline CDR1 KGHDR, CDR2 SFDVKD. This CDR3 has 15 amino acids. The ends lost 4 bases at V and 5 bases at J; junction bases unmatched: 4. CDR3 region: CATSDPDRGNEKLFF. The CDR3 bases are TGTGCCACCAGTGACCCGGACAGGGGAAATGAAAAACTGTTTTTT.

This clone appeared a few times. This chain links TRBV5-1 with TRBJ1-2, with D perhaps TRBD1 (5 bases). The CDR3 is 14 residues long. Trimming removed 0 bases from V and 3 bases from J, with 9 bases in between. Germline lookup yields CDR1 SGHRS and CDR2 YFSETQ. CDR3 coding DNA: TGCGCCAGCAGCTTGGAAGACAGTCACTATGGCTACACCTTC. Its protein is CASSLEDSHYGYTF.

This chain joins TRBV28 and TRBJ1-1; a weak D match, TRBD1 (6 bases). CDR1 and CDR2 from the germline V gene are MDHEN and SYDVKM. The V and J ends lost 8 bases and 3 bases respectively, with 16 bases between them. This CDR3 has 14 residues. CDR3 DNA sequence: TGTGCCAGCTACAGGGATGGGGCGGACACTGAAGCTTTCTTT. It yields the protein CASYRDGADTEAFF.

V is TRBV29-1 and J is TRBJ1-4, with D perhaps TRBD1 (6 bases). V gave up 4 bases and J gave up 7 bases, with 13 bases separating them. The CDR3 runs 13 residues. Per the germline V gene, CDR1 is SQVTM and CDR2 is ANQGSEA. The CDR3 is CSVGEQGSEKLFF. CDR3 sequence (DNA): TGCAGCGTTGGGGAGCAGGGGAGTGAAAAACTGTTTTTT.

The V call is TRBV28, the J call TRBJ2-4, with a weak D call TRBD2 (5 bases). V shed 3 bases and J shed 1 base, with 31 bases lying between them. Germline V CDR1 and CDR2: MDHEN, SYDVKM. The length of the CDR3 is 22 residues. The CDR3 DNA sequence: TGTGCCAGCAGTTTTTCTCCGAAGCAGCACTCTCCAGCGGTGGCGGCCAAAAACATTCAGTACTTC. It translates to CASSFSPKQHSPAVAAKNIQYF.

As DNA, the CDR3 is TGTGCCTGGAGTGTACAAATGACCGGGGAGCTGTTTTTT. Its translation is CAWSVQMTGELFF. The chain recombines TRBV30 with TRBJ2-2, with D unclear. The germline V gene has CDR1 GTSNPN and CDR2 SVGIG (reference sequence). The CDR3 loop spans 13 amino acids. V gave up 0 bases and J gave up 5 bases, with 7 bases separating them.

The chain joins TRBV28 to TRBJ2-7, with D maybe TRBD1 (6 bases). V was shortened by 10 bases and J by 0 bases, with 16 bases between the two germline ends. CDR3 length: 14 amino acids. Germline V gene sequence: CDR1 MDHEN, CDR2 SYDVKM. The CDR3 here is CATSGTPYSYEQYF. DNA for the CDR3: TGTGCCACCTCCGGGACACCCTACTCCTACGAGCAGTACTTC.

This clone is a singleton in its sample. The chain has TRBV19 and TRBJ2-1, with D possibly TRBD1 on 5 matching bases. Germline CDR1 is LNHDA and CDR2 is SQIVND (reference sequence). This CDR3 is 14 amino acids long. The ends were cut back, 6 bases at V and 1 base at J, with 10 bases in the middle. In DNA form, the CDR3 reads TGTGCCAGTAGCCCCAGGGTTTCCTACAATGAGCAGTTCTTC. Translated, it gives CASSPRVSYNEQFF.

This clone was seen a handful of times. CDR3 region: CASSSWGPSYEQYF. The CDR3 coding sequence is TGTGCCAGCAGTTCCTGGGGGCCGTCCTACGAGCAGTACTTC. The chain recombines TRBV27 with TRBJ2-7, with a possible D match to TRBD1 (6 bases). There are 14 residues in the CDR3. V was clipped by 4 bases and J by 1 base, with 11 bases between them. CDR1 MNHEY and CDR2 SMNVEV come from the germline V gene (reference sequence).

Written as DNA, the CDR3 is TGTGCCAGCACCACCGGACACACGGGAGAGACCCAGTACTTC. Translated, it gives CASTTGHTGETQYF. The chain uses TRBV2 and TRBJ2-5; weak D call: TRBD1 (5 bases). The V and J ends lost 7 bases and 4 bases respectively, with 16 bases between them. Germline CDR1 SNHLY, CDR2 FYNNEI. The length of the CDR3 is 14 residues.

The chain links TRBV19 to TRBJ2-7, with 10 bases that match TRBD2. Per the germline V gene, CDR1 is LNHDA and CDR2 is SQIVND (reference sequence). The CDR3 loop spans 21 amino acids. V shed 4 bases, J shed 3 bases, and the junction held 24 bases outside the gene matches. CDR3: CASSNPPRIPIAGGPFYEQYF. In DNA, the CDR3 is TGTGCCAGTAGTAACCCACCCCGCATTCCCATAGCGGGAGGACCATTCTACGAGCAGTACTTC.

V is TRBV27 and J is TRBJ1-1, with a tentative D call TRBD1 (6 bases). The CDR3 is made up of 13 amino acids. Trimming stripped 7 bases from V and 5 bases from J, with 14 bases between. Germline V gives CDR1 MNHEY, CDR2 SMNVEV (reference sequence). CDR3 protein: CASTAQGRTEAFF. CDR3 bases: TGTGCCAGCACGGCACAGGGTAGGACTGAAGCTTTCTTT.

The chain carries TRBV25-1 and TRBJ2-1; 7 bases are a match to TRBD2. CDR1 is MGHDK and CDR2 is SYGVNS in the germline V gene. This CDR3 has 14 amino acids. V shed 5 bases, J shed 1 base, and the junction held 2 bases outside the gene matches. CDR3 DNA sequence: TGTGCCAGCAGTCGGGAGGTATCCTACAATGAGCAGTTCTTC. The encoded protein is CASSREVSYNEQFF.

The V and J genes are TRBV4-1 and TRBJ2-3; 10 bases are shared with TRBD2. The germline V gene encodes CDR1 MGHRA and CDR2 YSYEKL. The J segment lost 5 bases and the V segment lost 5 bases, leaving 13 bases of the junction unmatched. This CDR3 spans 17 amino acids. CDR3 loop: CASSLAPSGRGEDTQYF. The CDR3 coding sequence is TGCGCCAGCAGCTTAGCCCCTAGCGGGAGAGGCGAAGATACGCAGTATTTT.

The chain couples TRBV7-6 to TRBJ2-7; 7 nucleotides agree with TRBD2. The germline CDR1 and CDR2 sequences are SGHVS and FNYEAQ. The CDR3 runs 13 residues. After removal of 3 bases from V and 3 bases from J, the junction contained 2 bases not matched to a gene. CDR3 in amino acids: CASSFPGGYEQYF. The CDR3 DNA reads TGTGCCAGCAGCTTTCCGGGAGGCTACGAGCAGTACTTC.

The V and J genes are TRBV10-3 and TRBJ1-4; TRBD1 is a possible D gene (5 bases). The CDR3 has 12 residues. V gave up 8 bases and J gave up 8 bases, with 12 bases separating them. CDR1 is ENHRY and CDR2 is SYGVKD in the germline V gene. CDR3 in amino acids: CAISTGSEKLFF. CDR3 nucleotide sequence: TGTGCCATCTCCACAGGATCGGAAAAACTGTTTTTT.

This clone was picked up one time. Given a much more abundant clone one base away, this may be a read error. The rearrangement uses TRBV3-1 (or the pseudogene TRBV3-2) and TRBJ1-1; a weak D match, TRBD1 (5 bases). From germline, CDR1 is LGHDT and CDR2 YNNKEL (reference sequence). The CDR3 runs 11 residues. Between the trimmed V and J ends, which lost 4 bases and 5 bases, there was a span of 5 bases. The CDR3 DNA reads as TGTGCCAGCAGCCCAGGGACTGAAGCTTTCTTT. It translates to CASSPGTEAFF.

The chain uses TRBV5-1 and TRBJ2-1, with TRBD2 matching 10 bases. The CDR3 runs to 17 residues. Germline values: CDR1 SGHRS, CDR2 YFSETQ. V lost 1 base, J lost 0 bases, and 4 bases stayed unmatched. The CDR3 DNA reads as TGCGCCAGCAGCTTGCGGCTAGCGGGAGACTCCTACAATGAGCAGTTCTTC. Amino acids: CASSLRLAGDSYNEQFF.

This clone was detected once. The chain employs TRBV18 and TRBJ2-1; 8 nucleotides line up with TRBD1. CDR1 and CDR2 (germline): KGHSH, LQKENI. The CDR3 has 15 amino acids. V gave up 2 bases and J gave up 10 bases; unmatched junction bases: 10. The CDR3 region is CASSPMSGGEIEQFF. The CDR3 bases are TGTGCCAGCTCACCAATGTCAGGGGGCGAGATCGAGCAGTTCTTC.

J is TRBJ2-2 and V is TRBV6-5; TRBD2 agrees at 7 bases. Looked up from germline, CDR1 is MNHEY and CDR2 is SVGAGI. V shed 0 bases and J 0 bases; nucleotides not matched to a gene: 1. This CDR3 comprises 16 residues. CDR3 nucleotide sequence: TGTGCCAGCAGTTACTCCCTAGCGGCGAACACCGGGGAGCTGTTTTTT. As protein: CASSYSLAANTGELFF.

The genes are TRBV7-2 and TRBJ2-2; 8 bases match TRBD1. The CDR3 totals 15 residues. From germline, CDR1 is SGHTA and CDR2 FQGNSA. V was clipped by 4 bases and J by 5 bases; unmatched bases: 6. The CDR3, as DNA: TGTGCCAGCAGCTCTTCGACAGGGGTGACCGGGGAGCTGTTTTTT. Translated: CASSSSTGVTGELFF.

The rearrangement links TRBV19 to TRBJ2-2; 10 bases match TRBD2. Trimming at V came to 5 bases and at J to 7 bases, leaving 13 bases not matched to a gene. The germline gives CDR1 LNHDA, CDR2 SQIVND (reference sequence). The CDR3 runs 17 residues. The DNA of the CDR3 is TGTGCCAGTAGTCCCCTCCATAGCGGGAGGTCCGTCGGGGAGCTGTTTTTT. It translates to CASSPLHSGRSVGELFF. Full variable domain (outside the CDR3, taken from reference TRBV19 and TRBJ2-2): DGGITQSPKYLFRKEGQNVTLSCEQNLNHDAMYWYRQDPGQGLRLIYYSQIVNDFQKGDIAEGYSVSREKKESFPLTVTSAQKNPTAFYLCASSPLHSGRSVGELFFGEGSRLTVL.

This clone was seen a few times. This chain links TRBV6-8 with TRBJ2-6; 8 bases align to TRBD1. The CDR3 totals 17 residues. Germline CDR1 and CDR2: MNHGY and SAAAGT. V was clipped by 7 bases and J by 0 bases; unmatched bases: 8. The CDR3 DNA reads as TGTGCCAGCATGTGGGACAGGACGGGCTCTGGGGCCAACGTCCTGACTTTC. Amino acids: CASMWDRTGSGANVLTF.